A single T cell receptor (beta chain) is shown here with its context. The sample belongs to a study of shared clonotypes between healthy human individuals. The data were produced by immunoSEQ multiplex PCR, yet TCRdb's version contains in-frame clones alone and is incomplete. The table includes over a million clones, about 74% detected once. V shed 0 bases and J 4 bases; nucleotides not matched to a gene: 6. CDR1 and CDR2 from the germline V gene are SGHNT and YYREEE (reference sequence). The length of the CDR3 is 15 residues. The TCR was taken from a man younger than 35 in good health. Sequencing used memory CD4+ T cells sorted from blood. Documented subset: CD45RA-negative fraction. This rearrangement joins TRBV5-4 to TRBJ2-7; 8 bases are shared with TRBD2. The CDR3 DNA is TGTGCCAGCAGCTTGGGAATAGCGGGACTATACGAGCAGTACTTC. Translation gives CASSLGIAGLYEQYF.